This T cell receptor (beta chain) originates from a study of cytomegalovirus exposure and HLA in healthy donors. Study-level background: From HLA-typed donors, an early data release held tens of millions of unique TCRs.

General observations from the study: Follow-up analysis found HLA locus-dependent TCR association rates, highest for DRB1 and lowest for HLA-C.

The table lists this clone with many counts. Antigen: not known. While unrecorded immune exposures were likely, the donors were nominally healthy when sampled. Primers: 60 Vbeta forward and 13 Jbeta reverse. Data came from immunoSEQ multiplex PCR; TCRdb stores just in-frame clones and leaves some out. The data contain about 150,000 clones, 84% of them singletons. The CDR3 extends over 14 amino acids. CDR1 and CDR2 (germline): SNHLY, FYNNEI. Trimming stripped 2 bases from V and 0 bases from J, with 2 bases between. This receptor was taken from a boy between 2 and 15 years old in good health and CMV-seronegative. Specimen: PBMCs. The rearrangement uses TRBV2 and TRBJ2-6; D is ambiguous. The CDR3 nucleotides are TGTGCCAGCAGTGAACACTCTGGGGCCAACGTCCTGACTTTC. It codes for CASSEHSGANVLTF.